This T cell receptor (beta chain) was sequenced for a study of regulatory T cells in long-lasting Graves disease. This clonotype was seen a handful of times. Building of the TCR beta libraries involved iRepertoire HTBI primers and Arm-PCR of CDR3 regions. One entry per CDR3 protein, called by TCRdb with MiXCR from the multiplex PCR reads. The repertoire holds 500,000 or so distinct CDR3 sequences, with about a sixth as singletons. The CDR3 consists of 13 residues. Germline-derived CDR1 and CDR2 are SEHNR and FQNEAQ (reference sequence). The V end lost 4 bases, the J end lost 2 bases, and 6 bases lay between the germline ends. Time point: newly diagnosed GD, antithyroid drugs for less than 3 months. Researchers made the TCR library from RNA that was extracted from PBMCs. This sample also belongs to another study, concerning T cells in Graves' hyperthyroidism and ophthalmopathy.

The source material was peripheral blood mononuclear cells (PBMCs), sampled at new diagnosis, from a patient treated with antithyroid drugs. The chain combines TRBV7-9 with TRBJ2-1; D is unclear. The TCR originated in a man aged 40-49 years with Graves disease. The CDR3 DNA is TGTGCCAGCAGCTACCAGCCCTACAATGAGCAGTTCTTC. The encoded protein is CASSYQPYNEQFF.